One and the same sample provided the 3 T cell receptor beta chains below, sequenced in a study of blood T cell repertoires in COVID-19 (dated by TCRdb to the early 2020s). Libraries were constructed by the immunoSEQ multiplex PCR assay. The table comes from immuneACCESS by way of TCRdb, which keeps in-frame sequences with V and J called. Part of the clones is missing from these tables; in studies checked, under half for an unresolved V gene and the rest for unknown reasons. This sample is represented by nearly 60,000 clones; about 83% of them were singletons. Jointly, the top ten make up approximately 4.5% of the sample. Sequenced sample: peripheral blood. Source of these receptors: a middle-aged man with active COVID-19.

V usage is TRBV7-2 and J usage is TRBJ1-1; TRBD1 might be the D (6 bases). Germline lookup yields CDR1 SGHTA and CDR2 FQGNSA. The CDR3 is made up of 14 amino acids. V lost 3 bases, J lost 4 bases, and 12 bases lay in between. Here the CDR3 reads CASSLQGYSTEAFF. The CDR3 nucleotides read TGTGCCAGCAGCTTGCAGGGGTATAGCACTGAAGCTTTCTTT.

This clone was observed once. The junction shows a germline mismatch at one end, possibly a read error. The chain has TRBV7-7 and TRBJ2-5; 8 bases fit TRBD2. The CDR3 consists of 15 residues. Germline assignment: CDR1 SSHAT and CDR2 FNYEAQ (reference sequence). DNA for the CDR3: TGTGCTAGCAGCTTAAGTGGGACTAGGGAAGAGACCCAGTACTTC. Translating gives CASSLSGTREETQYF.

CDR3 region: CASSLGQGYRSPLHF. As DNA, the CDR3 is TGTGCCAGCAGTTTGGGACAGGGGTATCGTTCACCCCTCCACTTT. The rearrangement uses TRBV28 and TRBJ1-6; 10 bases match TRBD1. The J segment lost 9 bases and the V segment lost 3 bases, leaving 5 bases of the junction unmatched. From germline, CDR1 is MDHEN and CDR2 SYDVKM. This CDR3 is 15 amino acids long.